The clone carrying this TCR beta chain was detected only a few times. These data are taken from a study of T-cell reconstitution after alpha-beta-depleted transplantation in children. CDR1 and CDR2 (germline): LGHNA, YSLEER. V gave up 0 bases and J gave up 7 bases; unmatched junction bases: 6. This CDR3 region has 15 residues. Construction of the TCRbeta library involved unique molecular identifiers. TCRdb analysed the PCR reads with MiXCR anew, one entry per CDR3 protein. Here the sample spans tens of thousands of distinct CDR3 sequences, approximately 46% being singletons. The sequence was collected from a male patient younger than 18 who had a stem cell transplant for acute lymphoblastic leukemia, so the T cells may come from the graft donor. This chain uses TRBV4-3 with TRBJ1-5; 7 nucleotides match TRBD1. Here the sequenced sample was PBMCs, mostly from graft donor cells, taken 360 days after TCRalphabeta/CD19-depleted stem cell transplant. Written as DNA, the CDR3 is TGCGCCAGCAGCCAAGAGAGGGGGCGCGGACAGCCCCAGCATTTT. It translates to CASSQERGRGQPQHF.